The clone carrying this T cell receptor beta chain occurred a few times. Its antigen is as yet unknown. The sample originates from a study of OX40 agonist ivuxolimab in advanced cancers. Overall study context: An anti-OX40 (CD134) antibody with agonistic activity, ivuxolimab, was administered to patients.

Germline lookup yields CDR1 SGHTS and CDR2 YDEGEE. V was cut by 4 bases and J by 8 bases, with 13 bases left in between. There are 13 residues in the CDR3. Libraries were prepared by immunoSEQ multiplex PCR; TCRdb keeps only in-frame clonotypes and omits some of them. The top ten hold approximately 0.57% of the sample, which has about 76,000 clones, roughly 85% seen once. Study findings and constraints: CD4+ and CD8+ T cells in blood underwent clonal expansion by week 6 at 0.1 to 3.0 mg/kg.

V usage is TRBV5-8 and J usage is TRBJ2-4; possibly TRBD2 for D (6 bases). The clonotype comes from an adult with an advanced solid tumor such as melanoma, head and neck, liver or kidney cancer. This specimen was CD4+ or CD8+ T cells sorted from blood, taken in a trial of the OX40 agonist ivuxolimab. In DNA, the CDR3 is TGTGCCAGCAGCCTGGGACTGGGAGACATTCAGTACTTC. Its translation is CASSLGLGDIQYF. The full variable domain, with the rest looked up from reference TRBV5-8 and TRBJ2-4, is EAGVTQSPTHLIKTRGQQATLRCSPISGHTSVYWYQQALGLGLQFLLWYDEGEERNRGNFPPRFSGRQFPNYSSELNVNALELEDSALYLCASSLGLGDIQYFGAGTRLSVL.